The entry below describes one T cell receptor beta chain. What it binds is unknown. Pooled samples include second doses given at about 4 or 12 weeks. The V end was cut by 2 bases, the J end by 10 bases, with 23 bases between. The CDR3 has 16 residues. Germline loops: CDR1 MGHDK, CDR2 SYGVNS. Clones were read by immunoSEQ multiplex PCR, and TCRdb kept only the in-frame ones, dropping some. The table records 95,000 to 150,000 clones, approximately 94% of them present only once. The data originate from a study of T cell responses to AZD1222 COVID-19 vaccine. Study-wide findings and caveats: Reports say nearly half of spike-specific TCRs go after unmutated variant regions.

The sample consisted of peripheral blood, taken 28 days after the second AZD1222 dose. The receptor was derived from an adult who received the AZD1222 COVID-19 vaccine. The V call is TRBV25-1, the J call TRBJ1-1; no definite D call. The CDR3 sequence: CASSEGLGKKLQAAFF. The CDR3 bases are TGTGCCAGCAGTGAAGGTTTAGGGAAAAAACTTCAGGCAGCTTTCTTT.